This TCR beta chain was retrieved from a study of CD4 and CD8 cells across lung adenocarcinoma regions. This CDR3 comprises 14 residues. In germline, CDR1 is MNHEY, CDR2 SMNVEV (reference sequence). MiXCR, run by TCRdb on the PCR reads, gives a single entry per CDR3 protein. The table includes fewer than 20,000 distinct CDR3 sequences, about half detected once. Donors had localized lung adenocarcinoma, a non-small cell lung cancer. The rearrangement links TRBV27 to TRBJ2-1; 12 bases fit TRBD2. The DNA end is a closer match to TRBJ2-7, so the J assignment may be wrong. The origin of this receptor is a female donor with lung adenocarcinoma. The CD4 and CD8 labels of this study may be unreliable. Sequencing was done on a sample of CD8+ T cells from the center of a lung tumor. The CDR3 sequence: CASSSPGLAGEQYF. The DNA of the CDR3 is TGTGCCAGCAGTAGCCCGGGACTAGCGGGTGAGCAGTACTTC.